The sequence of this T cell receptor beta chain was determined in a study of T-cell reconstitution after alpha-beta-depleted transplantation in children. General study results and limits: Diversity and T-cell counts at one year after transplant derived mostly from new T cells. Reportedly, only several hundred clones from non-depleted graft cells drove alpha-beta T-cell counts at about two months.

Unique molecular identifiers featured in how the TCRbeta library was prepared. TCRdb reanalysed the PCR reads using MiXCR and keeps one entry per CDR3 protein. Of about 980,000 distinct CDR3 sequences detected, about 29% appear once; the ten largest clones hold 28%. Notes on this clonotype: Its antigen is as yet unknown.

There are 18 residues in the CDR3. With 5 bases clipped from V and 4 bases from J, the junction kept 12 bases outside the gene matches. This clonotype was obtained from a boy in the first two years of life who had a stem cell transplant for SCID, so the T cells may come from the graft donor. The chain combines TRBV12-3 or TRBV12-4 with TRBJ2-1; 12 bases agree with TRBD2. The source was PBMCs, mostly from graft donor cells, collected 360 days after TCRalphabeta/CD19-depleted stem cell transplant. As DNA, the CDR3 is TGTGCCAGCAGTCTAGGACTAGCGGGGAGTATCCTTTACAATGAGCAGTTCTTC. Translated, it gives CASSLGLAGSILYNEQFF.